This T cell receptor beta chain was obtained from a study of identical twins. The study's findings and limits: Where beta out-of-frame sequences were concerned, excess twin sharing was weaker.

The CDR3 runs to 12 residues. CDR1 and CDR2 (germline): GTSNPN, SVGIG (reference sequence). Trimming stripped 0 bases from V and 1 base from J, with 3 bases between. This clonotype was detected many times. Its specificity is not known. TCRdb redid the calling of the 5' RACE reads with MiXCR, one entry per CDR3 protein. The sample lists under 450,000 distinct CDR3 sequences; about 18% were seen once. V usage is TRBV30 and J usage is TRBJ1-1; D not certain. Sequenced input: naive T cells sorted from blood. This receptor was identified in a man in his forties or fifties in good health. Here the CDR3 DNA reads TGTGCCTGGAGTGTTGGGAACACTGAAGCTTTCTTT. Encoded protein: CAWSVGNTEAFF.